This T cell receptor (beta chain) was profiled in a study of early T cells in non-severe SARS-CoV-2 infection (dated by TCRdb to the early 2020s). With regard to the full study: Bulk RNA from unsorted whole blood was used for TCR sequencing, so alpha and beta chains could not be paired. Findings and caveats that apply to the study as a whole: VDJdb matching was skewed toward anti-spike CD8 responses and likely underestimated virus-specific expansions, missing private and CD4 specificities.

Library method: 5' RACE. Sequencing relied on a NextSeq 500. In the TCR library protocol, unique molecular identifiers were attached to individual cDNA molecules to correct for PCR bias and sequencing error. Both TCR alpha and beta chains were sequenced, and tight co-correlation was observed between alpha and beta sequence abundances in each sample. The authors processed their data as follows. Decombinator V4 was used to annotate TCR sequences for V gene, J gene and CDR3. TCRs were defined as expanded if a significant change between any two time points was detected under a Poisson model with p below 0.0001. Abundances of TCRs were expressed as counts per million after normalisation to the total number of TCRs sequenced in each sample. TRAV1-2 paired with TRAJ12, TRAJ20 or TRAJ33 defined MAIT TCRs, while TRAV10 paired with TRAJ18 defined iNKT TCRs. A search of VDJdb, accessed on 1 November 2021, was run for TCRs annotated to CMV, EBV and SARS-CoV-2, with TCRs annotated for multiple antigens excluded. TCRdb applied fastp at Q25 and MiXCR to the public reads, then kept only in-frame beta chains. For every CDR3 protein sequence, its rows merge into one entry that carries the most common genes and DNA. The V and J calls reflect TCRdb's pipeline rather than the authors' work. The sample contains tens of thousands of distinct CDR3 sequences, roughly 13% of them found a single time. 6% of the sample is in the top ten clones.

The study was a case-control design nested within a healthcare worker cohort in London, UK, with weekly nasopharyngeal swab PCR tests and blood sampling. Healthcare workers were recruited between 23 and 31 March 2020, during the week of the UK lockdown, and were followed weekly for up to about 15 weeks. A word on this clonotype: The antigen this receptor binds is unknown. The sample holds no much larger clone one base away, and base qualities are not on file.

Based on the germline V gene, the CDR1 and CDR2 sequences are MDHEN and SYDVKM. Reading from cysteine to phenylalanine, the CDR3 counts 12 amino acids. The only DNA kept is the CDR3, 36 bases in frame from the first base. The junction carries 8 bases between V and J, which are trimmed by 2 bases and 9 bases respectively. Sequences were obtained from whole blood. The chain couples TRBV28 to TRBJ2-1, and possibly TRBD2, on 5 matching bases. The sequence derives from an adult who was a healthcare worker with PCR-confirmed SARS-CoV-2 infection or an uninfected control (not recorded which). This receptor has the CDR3 CASSLPGSEQFF. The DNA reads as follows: TGTGCCAGCAGTTTACCGGGGAGTGAGCAGTTCTTC. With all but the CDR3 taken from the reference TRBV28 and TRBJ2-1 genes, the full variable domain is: DVKVTQSSRYLVKRTGEKVFLECVQDMDHENMFWYRQDPGLGLRLIYFSYDVKMKEKGDIPEGYSVSREKKERFSLILESASTNQTSMYLCASSLPGSEQFFGPGTRLTVL.